Listed here are 32 T cell receptor beta chains from one sample, sequenced in a study of shared T cell receptors in the human thymus. Profiling relied on immunoSEQ multiplex PCR, and the TCRdb table lists in-frame clones only, not all of them. Of about 660,000 clones in the sample, around 87% were seen once. These same records also appear under a second study, on human thymus T cells.

Sequencing was carried out using thymocytes. Receptors originate from a boy under two years old with a congenital heart defect.

This clone was seen a handful of times. This chain joins TRBV23-1 and TRBJ2-2; 7 nucleotides match TRBD2. TRBV23-1 is an ORF for which the function is uncertain. The CDR3 loop spans 13 amino acids. V gave up 9 bases and J gave up 4 bases; unmatched junction bases: 5. CDR3 sequence: CARGGDITGELFF. The CDR3 DNA follows: TGCGCCAGGGGGGGGGATATCACCGGGGAGCTGTTTTTT.

The J gene is TRBJ2-4, the V gene TRBV11-1; TRBD2 matches 11 bases. V lost 5 bases to trimming and J lost 3 bases; unmatched junction nucleotides: 9. The CDR3 consists of 17 residues. Germline loops: CDR1 SGHAT, CDR2 FQDESV (reference sequence). CDR3: CASSLLSGRGGKNIQYF. Here the CDR3 DNA reads TGTGCCAGCAGCCTACTTAGCGGGAGGGGGGGCAAAAACATTCAGTACTTC.

The V and J genes are TRBV7-2 and TRBJ2-2; D call uncertain. Germline CDR1 reads SGHTA; CDR2 reads FQGNSA. The CDR3 length is 15 residues. The V end was cut by 4 bases, the J end by 0 bases, with 9 bases between. The CDR3 nucleotides read TGTGCCAGCAGCTGGCACGACTCGAACACCGGGGAGCTGTTTTTT. It yields the protein CASSWHDSNTGELFF.

This chain connects TRBV30 to TRBJ2-7, with D perhaps matching TRBD2 (7 bases). The germline V and J ends were trimmed by 2 bases and 4 bases, with 15 bases remaining between them. The CDR3 runs 14 residues. Germline CDR1 is GTSNPN and CDR2 is SVGIG (reference sequence). The CDR3 sequence: CAWSPGGQDYEQYF. The DNA of the CDR3 is TGTGCCTGGAGTCCCGGGGGGCAGGATTACGAGCAGTACTTC.

The CDR3 protein is CASSLTGVRTDTQYF. CDR3 DNA sequence: TGTGCCAGCAGCCTAACAGGGGTTCGAACAGATACGCAGTATTTT. The V gene is TRBV7-6, the J gene TRBJ2-3; TRBD1 matches 7 bases. The J segment lost 3 bases and the V segment lost 5 bases, leaving 8 bases of the junction unmatched. The CDR3 has 15 amino acids. Germline V gives CDR1 SGHVS, CDR2 FNYEAQ.

The chain has TRBV19 and TRBJ1-2, with a weak D call TRBD1 (5 bases). The CDR3 is made up of 13 amino acids. In germline, CDR1 is LNHDA, CDR2 SQIVND (reference sequence). Trimming removed 0 bases at V and 3 bases at J, with 5 bases between. CDR3 loop: CASSIDRDYGYTF. CDR3 DNA: TGTGCCAGTAGTATAGACAGGGACTATGGCTACACCTTC. The full variable domain, rest sourced from reference TRBV19 and TRBJ1-2, is DGGITQSPKYLFRKEGQNVTLSCEQNLNHDAMYWYRQDPGQGLRLIYYSQIVNDFQKGDIAEGYSVSREKKESFPLTVTSAQKNPTAFYLCASSIDRDYGYTFGSGTRLTVV.

The rearrangement joins TRBV14 to TRBJ2-3; D perhaps matches TRBD1 (6 bases). Deletions cut 5 bases from V and 2 bases from J, with 20 bases between. This CDR3 region has 17 residues. Germline CDR1 reads SGHDN; CDR2 reads FVKESK. The CDR3 region has the DNA TGTGCCAGCAGCTTGGACAGCCGCCCTTCCTTCACAGATACGCAGTATTTT. This sequence encodes CASSLDSRPSFTDTQYF.

This clone was found once. The chain uses TRBV27 and TRBJ2-1; unclear D gene. The CDR3 is 17 amino acids. Deletions cut 2 bases from V and 6 bases from J, with 20 bases between. Germline lookup yields CDR1 MNHEY and CDR2 SMNVEV (reference sequence). This CDR3 is CASSLDLTGGRRNEQFF. CDR3 nucleotide sequence: TGTGCCAGCAGTTTAGACCTCACCGGCGGTCGGCGCAATGAGCAGTTCTTC.

The V and J genes are TRBV19 and TRBJ1-5; the match to TRBD1 covers 8 bases. The germline gives CDR1 LNHDA, CDR2 SQIVND (reference sequence). CDR3 length: 16 amino acids. With V trimmed by 4 bases and J by 5 bases, 10 bases remained unmatched. CDR3 DNA: TGTGCCAGTAGTACCGGGACAGGCCCCGTGGATCAGCCCCAGCATTTT. Protein product: CASSTGTGPVDQPQHF.

The rearrangement uses TRBV27 and TRBJ2-1, with D perhaps TRBD1 (6 bases). CDR1 is MNHEY and CDR2 is SMNVEV in the germline V gene (reference sequence). The V and J ends lost 5 bases and 7 bases respectively, with 9 bases between them. The CDR3 is 12 amino acids. The DNA of the CDR3 is TGTGCCAGCAGTGAACAGGGTAATGAGCAGTTCTTC. This sequence encodes CASSEQGNEQFF.

The rearrangement joins TRBV2 to TRBJ2-7; D possibly corresponds to TRBD2 (6 bases). The CDR3 has 13 residues. Germline CDR1 is SNHLY and CDR2 is FYNNEI. Deletions cut 1 base from V and 9 bases from J, with 13 bases between. This chain's CDR3 is CASSEVPGGTQYF. CDR3 sequence (DNA): TGTGCCAGCAGTGAAGTCCCGGGCGGGACGCAGTACTTC.

This clone turned up a few times. The chain joins TRBV4-3 to TRBJ1-4; the match to TRBD1 covers 11 bases. The CDR3 is 15 residues long. Germline V CDR1 and CDR2: LGHNA, YSLEER. V lost 1 base, J lost 7 bases, and 2 bases stayed unmatched. In DNA, the CDR3 is TGCGCCAGCAGCCAAGCGGACAGGGGGCGTGAAAAACTGTTTTTT. It is translated as CASSQADRGREKLFF.

The chain employs TRBV27 and TRBJ2-4; D remains ambiguous. CDR1 MNHEY and CDR2 SMNVEV come from the germline V gene (reference sequence). Trimming took 8 bases from V and 8 from J, leaving 19 bases between them. This CDR3 has 14 residues. CDR3: CASPSGSLVHIQYF. In nucleotides, the CDR3 is TGTGCCAGCCCCTCCGGGTCCCTGGTACACATTCAGTACTTC.

The chain has TRBV7-2 and TRBJ2-3; D ambiguous. CDR3 length: 16 amino acids. With 1 base removed from V and 1 base from J, the gap between germline ends came to 12 bases. Germline-derived CDR1 and CDR2 are SGHTA and FQGNSA. The CDR3 sequence is CASSLVATRGTDTQYF. For the CDR3, the DNA is TGTGCCAGCAGCTTAGTGGCGACAAGAGGCACAGATACGCAGTATTTT.

V usage is TRBV11-2 and J usage is TRBJ2-7; a weak D match, TRBD1 (6 bases). The length of the CDR3 is 16 residues. V was clipped by 5 bases and J by 3 bases, with 20 bases between them. Germline V lookup: CDR1 SGHAT, CDR2 FQNNGV. This CDR3 reads CASSVGSQDSHYEQYF. CDR3 bases: TGTGCCAGCAGCGTAGGGAGTCAGGACAGCCACTACGAGCAGTACTTC.

The chain has TRBV6-1 and TRBJ2-2; 7 bases map to TRBD2. Germline CDR1 is MNHNS and CDR2 is SASEGT. This CDR3 contains 18 residues. V shed 2 bases and J 4 bases; nucleotides not matched to a gene: 13. CDR3 in amino acids: CASSEIRRLAIVTGELFF. In DNA, the CDR3 is TGTGCCAGCAGTGAAATAAGGCGACTAGCTATTGTCACCGGGGAGCTGTTTTTT.

The chain carries TRBV10-3 and TRBJ2-3; 10 bases map to TRBD2. The germline gives CDR1 ENHRY, CDR2 SYGVKD. The V segment lost 6 bases and the J segment 3 bases; nucleotides outside the gene matches: 6. This CDR3 is built from 15 residues. The CDR3 region is CAISLQTSGTDTQYF. As DNA, the CDR3 is TGTGCCATCAGCCTACAGACTAGCGGGACAGATACGCAGTATTTT.

The rearrangement joins TRBV5-4 to TRBJ2-7; tentatively, D is TRBD1 (6 bases). Germline V lookup: CDR1 SGHNT, CDR2 YYREEE (reference sequence). The CDR3 sequence is 15 residues long. V was shortened by 4 bases and J by 2 bases, with 16 bases between the two germline ends. CDR3 sequence: CASSDYRQDAYEQYF. Written as DNA, the CDR3 is TGTGCCAGCAGCGATTACCGACAGGACGCCTACGAGCAGTACTTC.

The chain is built from TRBV5-1 and TRBJ2-5; TRBD2 is a possible D gene (6 bases). V was shortened by 0 bases and J by 3 bases, with 12 bases between the two germline ends. The germline V gene has CDR1 SGHRS and CDR2 YFSETQ. The CDR3 is made up of 15 amino acids. CDR3 bases: TGCGCCAGCAGCTTGGGTGGCGGGGACGAAGAGACCCAGTACTTC. This encodes CASSLGGGDEETQYF.

This clone was observed a single time. DNA for the CDR3: TGCGCCAGCAGAAACCGGGACTCCAACTACGAGCAGTACTTC. Encoded protein: CASRNRDSNYEQYF. V and J are TRBV10-2 and TRBJ2-5; perhaps TRBD2 as D (6 bases). The J call is in doubt because the DNA end fits TRBJ2-7 better. CDR3 length equals 14 residues. Per germline, CDR1 WSHSY and CDR2 SAAADI.

The chain links TRBV5-1 to TRBJ2-2, with D possibly TRBD1 on 7 matching bases. Per germline, CDR1 SGHRS and CDR2 YFSETQ. CDR3 size: 18 residues. Trimming pared 4 bases from V and 1 base from J, leaving 20 bases between. The CDR3 loop reads CASSHDCGDRWNTGELFF. For the CDR3, the DNA is TGCGCCAGCAGCCACGATTGCGGGGACAGATGGAACACCGGGGAGCTGTTTTTT.

This chain connects TRBV27 to TRBJ1-4; 7 bases line up with TRBD1. Losses at the gene ends were 6 bases for V and 5 bases for J; bases not matched to a gene: 9. The CDR3 totals 15 residues. Germline-derived CDR1 and CDR2 are MNHEY and SMNVEV (reference sequence). CDR3 protein: CASSQGDSLNEKLFF. CDR3 nucleotides: TGTGCCAGCAGCCAGGGGGACAGTTTGAATGAAAAACTGTTTTTT.

This clone occurred a few times. V is TRBV6-4 and J is TRBJ2-1; 14 bases are a match to TRBD2. CDR3 length: 15 amino acids. Germline CDR1 reads MRHNA; CDR2 reads SNTAGT. With V trimmed by 6 bases and J by 7 bases, 5 bases remained unmatched. In nucleotides, the CDR3 is TGTGCCAGCAGCCCCCGGACTAGCGGGAGGAATGAGCAGTTCTTC. Its protein is CASSPRTSGRNEQFF.

The V and J genes are TRBV4-2 and TRBJ2-1, with D tentatively TRBD1 (5 bases). Trimming removed 0 bases at V and 1 base at J, with 16 bases between. Germline loops: CDR1 LGHNA, CDR2 YNFKEQ. The length of the CDR3 is 18 residues. CDR3 protein: CASSQDSSREGSYNEQFF. The CDR3 DNA reads as TGTGCCAGCAGCCAAGATAGTTCCAGGGAAGGATCCTACAATGAGCAGTTCTTC.

The gene calls are TRBV4-2 and TRBJ2-3, with 7 positions matching TRBD2. There are 18 residues in the CDR3. The ends lost 0 bases at V and 2 bases at J; junction bases unmatched: 11. From germline, CDR1 is LGHNA and CDR2 YNFKEQ. CDR3 nucleotides: TGTGCCAGCAGCCAAGATTCGTTCGCTAGCGGACACACAGATACGCAGTATTTT. Its translation: CASSQDSFASGHTDTQYF.

The chain uses TRBV15 and TRBJ2-7; D might be TRBD1 (6 bases). The germline gives CDR1 LNHNV, CDR2 YYDKDF (reference sequence). V lost 8 bases and J 2 bases, leaving 16 bases between the germline ends. The CDR3 consists of 14 residues. CDR3 sequence: CATRDRDKTYEQYF. The CDR3 nucleotides read TGTGCCACCCGAGACCGGGACAAGACCTACGAGCAGTACTTC.

This clone has only a few counts. The V and J genes are TRBV27 and TRBJ1-4; D might be TRBD1 (6 bases). Germline loops: CDR1 MNHEY, CDR2 SMNVEV (reference sequence). The CDR3 covers 15 residues. The ends were cut back, 6 bases at V and 5 bases at J, with 16 bases in the middle. CDR3 loop: CASSKGIGQNEKLFF. DNA of the CDR3: TGTGCCAGCAGCAAGGGCATCGGACAGAATGAAAAACTGTTTTTT.

The rearrangement uses TRBV4-3 and TRBJ2-5; a weak D match, TRBD2 (6 bases). Trimming removed 0 bases at V and 5 bases at J, with 7 bases between. This CDR3 has 13 residues. Germline V gene lookup returns CDR1 LGHNA and CDR2 YSLEER. CDR3 nucleotides: TGCGCCAGCAGCCAAGAGGGGAGGGAGACCCAGTACTTC. Protein sequence: CASSQEGRETQYF.

The V and J genes are TRBV5-1 and TRBJ2-5, with TRBD2 identical over 9 bases. With V trimmed by 0 bases and J by 4 bases, 7 bases remained unmatched. The CDR3 runs to 16 residues. Germline assignment: CDR1 SGHRS and CDR2 YFSETQ. The CDR3 spells CASSLGRGGRGETQYF. For the CDR3, the DNA is TGCGCCAGCAGCTTGGGCCGCGGCGGGAGGGGAGAGACCCAGTACTTC. Drawing the rest from reference TRBV5-1 and TRBJ2-5, the complete variable domain is KAGVTQTPRYLIKTRGQQVTLSCSPISGHRSVSWYQQTPGQGLQFLFEYFSETQRNKGNFPGRFSGRQFSNSRSEMNVSTLELGDSALYLCASSLGRGGRGETQYFGPGTRLLVL.

Written as DNA, the CDR3 is TGTGCCAGCAGCGACCGGGACACCTCGAACAATGAGCAGTTCTTC. It codes for CASSDRDTSNNEQFF. The J gene is TRBJ2-1, the V gene TRBV7-9; possibly TRBD1 for D (6 bases). This CDR3 is built from 15 residues. CDR1 is SEHNR and CDR2 is FQNEAQ in the germline V gene (reference sequence). V lost 5 bases and J 5 bases, leaving 16 bases between the germline ends.

The chain links TRBV4-3 to TRBJ1-5, with 8 bases identical to TRBD1. J gave up 7 bases and V 1 base, and 3 bases lay outside the gene matches. Per germline, CDR1 LGHNA and CDR2 YSLEER. This CDR3 region has 14 residues. In nucleotides, the CDR3 is TGCGCCAGCAGCCAAGTGGACAGGGAACAGCCCCAGCATTTT. It yields the protein CASSQVDREQPQHF.

Written as DNA, the CDR3 is TGTGCCAGCAGCTTATCGTTTGGCCCCCAGCATTTT. This codes for CASSLSFGPQHF. The J gene is TRBJ1-5, the V gene TRBV7-2, with D unresolved. Per the germline V gene, CDR1 is SGHTA and CDR2 is FQGNSA. The length of the CDR3 is 12 residues. The V end lost 2 bases, the J end lost 10 bases, and 9 bases lay between the germline ends. The variable domain in full, completed from reference TRBV7-2 and TRBJ1-5, reads GAGVSQSPSNKVTEKGKDVELRCDPISGHTALYWYRQSLGQGLEFLIYFQGNSAPDKSGLPSDRFSAERTGGSVSTLTIQRTQQEDSAVYLCASSLSFGPQHFGDGTRLSIL.